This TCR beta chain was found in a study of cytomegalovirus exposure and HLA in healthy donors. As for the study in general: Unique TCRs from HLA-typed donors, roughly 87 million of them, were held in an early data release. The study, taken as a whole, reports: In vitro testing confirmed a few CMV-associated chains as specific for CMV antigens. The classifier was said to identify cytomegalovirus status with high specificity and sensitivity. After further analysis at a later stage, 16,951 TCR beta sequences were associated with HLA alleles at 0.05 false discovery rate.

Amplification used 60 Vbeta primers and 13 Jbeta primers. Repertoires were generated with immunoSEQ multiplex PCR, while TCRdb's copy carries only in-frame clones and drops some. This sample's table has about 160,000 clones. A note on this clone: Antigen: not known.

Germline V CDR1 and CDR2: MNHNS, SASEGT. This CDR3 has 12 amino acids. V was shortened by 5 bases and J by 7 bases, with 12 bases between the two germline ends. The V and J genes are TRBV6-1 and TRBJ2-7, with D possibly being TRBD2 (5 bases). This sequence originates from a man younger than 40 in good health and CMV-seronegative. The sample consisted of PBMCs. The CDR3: CASSWERGEQYF. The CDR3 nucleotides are TGTGCCAGCAGTTGGGAGCGCGGGGAGCAGTACTTC.